The next 13 T cell receptor beta chains were all read from a single sample in a study of identical twins. TCRdb reprocessed the 5' RACE reads with MiXCR, giving one entry per CDR3 protein. The sample yields 700,000 or so distinct CDR3 sequences, around 8.3% seen once. The data were also submitted as part of a second study, on yellow fever vaccine responses in identical twins.

Sample: PBMCs. Every receptor here comes from a woman under 30 in good health.

CDR3 region: CASSHIMGQFF. As DNA, the CDR3 is TGTGCCAGCAGTCACATAATGGGGCAGTTCTTC. This chain links TRBV6-2 or TRBV6-3 with TRBJ2-1; D not resolved. Trimming removed 5 bases from V and 12 bases from J, with 11 bases in between. The CDR3 sequence is 11 residues long. Germline CDR1 reads MNHEY; CDR2 reads SVGEGT.

This clonotype was counted only a few times. The chain employs TRBV7-9 and TRBJ1-2; possibly TRBD1 for D (5 bases). Trimming left V 5 bases short and J 4 bases short, with 17 bases between. The germline V gene has CDR1 SEHNR and CDR2 FQNEAQ (reference sequence). The CDR3 covers 15 residues. The CDR3 DNA reads as TGTGCCAGCAGCGCCTCGGGGGAGCCTAGCTATGGCTACACCTTC. It is translated as CASSASGEPSYGYTF.

This clonotype has a count of ten or more. One end of the junction fails to match germline, which may point to a read error. The gene calls are TRBV7-7 and TRBJ2-1, with 7 bases aligning to TRBD2. This CDR3 has 15 amino acids. The V gene's germline CDR1 is SSHAT and CDR2 FNYEAQ (reference sequence). The CDR3 DNA sequence: TGTGCTAGCAGCGCCGGTCTAGCGGCCTACAATGAGCAGTTCTTC. Translated: CASSAGLAAYNEQFF.

The chain links TRBV3-1 to TRBJ2-3; maybe TRBD2 (5 bases). The CDR3 extends over 17 amino acids. Per germline, CDR1 LGHDT and CDR2 YNNKEL (reference sequence). Between the trimmed V and J ends, which lost 3 bases and 6 bases, there was a span of 22 bases. The CDR3 nucleotides read TGTGCCAGCAGCCAGGACTCGGACGTCCCTTCTCGCGATACGCAGTATTTT. It encodes CASSQDSDVPSRDTQYF.

The table lists this clonotype with a few counts. The genes are TRBV11-2 and TRBJ2-7; unclear D gene. The CDR3 has 18 amino acids. Trimming removed 4 bases from V and 2 bases from J, with 24 bases in between. Germline assignment: CDR1 SGHAT and CDR2 FQNNGV. CDR3 protein: CASSSPLRFRGRTYEQYF. CDR3 DNA: TGTGCCAGCAGCTCCCCTTTGAGGTTTCGCGGAAGAACCTACGAGCAGTACTTC.

V usage is TRBV3-1 and J usage is TRBJ2-5; D gene ambiguous. Germline CDR1 reads LGHDT; CDR2 reads YNNKEL (reference sequence). The germline V and J ends were trimmed by 6 bases and 2 bases, with 13 bases remaining between them. The CDR3 runs 14 residues. The CDR3 sequence is CASSVSVFQETQYF. CDR3 bases: TGTGCCAGCAGTGTTTCGGTTTTTCAAGAGACCCAGTACTTC.

The rearrangement links TRBV29-1 to TRBJ2-5; D uncertain. Trimming took 3 bases from V and 5 from J, leaving 13 bases between them. Germline CDR1 reads SQVTM; CDR2 reads ANQGSEA. The CDR3 is 13 residues long. CDR3 in amino acids: CSVDPQSSETQYF. CDR3 DNA: TGCAGCGTTGACCCACAGTCATCGGAGACCCAGTACTTC.

This clonotype has more than one count but fewer than ten. The chain is built from TRBV7-2 and TRBJ2-2, with TRBD2 matching 9 bases. The trim removed 0 bases at V and 4 bases at J, leaving 3 bases unmatched. Germline assignment: CDR1 SGHTA and CDR2 FQGNSA. The CDR3 has 16 residues. CDR3 nucleotides: TGTGCCAGCAGCTTAGCGCTACTAGCGGGCACCGGGGAGCTGTTTTTT. Its protein product is CASSLALLAGTGELFF.

This clonotype was recorded at least ten times. V gene TRBV28 combines with J gene TRBJ1-5; D unresolved. Germline values: CDR1 MDHEN, CDR2 SYDVKM. V was clipped by 6 bases and J by 0 bases, with 15 bases between them. The CDR3 length is 16 residues. Here the CDR3 reads CASSPVRTSSNQPQHF. Here the CDR3 DNA reads TGTGCCAGCAGCCCCGTCCGGACGTCTAGCAATCAGCCCCAGCATTTT. Supplemented by reference TRBV28 and TRBJ1-5, the full variable domain reads DVKVTQSSRYLVKRTGEKVFLECVQDMDHENMFWYRQDPGLGLRLIYFSYDVKMKEKGDIPEGYSVSREKKERFSLILESASTNQTSMYLCASSPVRTSSNQPQHFGDGTRLSIL.

Many counts were recorded for this clonotype. This chain joins TRBV6-5 and TRBJ2-2; possibly TRBD2 for D (5 bases). V lost 0 bases and J 7 bases, leaving 12 bases between the germline ends. Per germline, CDR1 MNHEY and CDR2 SVGAGI. The CDR3 runs 15 residues. For the CDR3, the DNA is TGTGCCAGCAGTTACTCGGCGGGTCTGGGCGGGGAGCTGTTTTTT. Its protein is CASSYSAGLGGELFF.

The chain couples TRBV24-1 to TRBJ2-3; D might be TRBD2 (6 bases). CDR1 is KGHDR, CDR2 SFDVKD, per germline. Trimming shortened V by 3 bases and J by 3 bases, and 9 bases separated the two germline ends. This CDR3 is built from 14 residues. The CDR3 DNA reads as TGTGCCACCAGTGATATTGGGGGGACAGATACGCAGTATTTT. Translation gives CATSDIGGTDTQYF.

This clonotype was observed a handful of times. V is TRBV6-2 or TRBV6-3 and J is TRBJ2-7; 12 bases fit TRBD2. In germline, CDR1 is MNHEY, CDR2 SVGEGT. J lost 2 bases, V lost 7 bases, and 6 bases had no gene match. This CDR3 spans 15 amino acids. The CDR3 bases are TGTGCCAGCATCAGGACTAGCGGGAAGACCTACGAGCAGTACTTC. This translates into CASIRTSGKTYEQYF.

This clonotype appeared many times. The chain links TRBV6-1 to TRBJ2-1; TRBD2 matches 10 bases. Trimming cost V 7 bases and J 4 bases; bases outside gene matches: 7. This CDR3 contains 15 residues. Germline lookup yields CDR1 MNHNS and CDR2 SASEGT. CDR3 bases: TGTGCCAGCACGTCTAGCGGGGGCCTTTACAATGAGCAGTTCTTC. Its protein is CASTSSGGLYNEQFF.